The 27 T cell receptor beta chains below all came from one sample that was sequenced in a study of cytotoxic CD8 clonotypes in ibrutinib-treated CLL. Sequencing used immunoSEQ multiplex PCR; TCRdb keeps in-frame clones, though not all of them. The table includes roughly 42,000 clones, around 63% detected once. Sequencing was performed on PBMCs, taken at disease progression, from a patient treated with ibrutinib. The receptors originated from a human donor with chronic lymphocytic leukemia.

This clone was detected only a few times. The identical CDR3 is also encoded by other nucleotide sequences in the sample. V usage is TRBV5-4 and J usage is TRBJ2-7; no clear D gene. V shed 3 bases and J shed 0 bases, with 4 bases lying between them. CDR3 length equals 12 residues. Germline CDR1 SGHNT, CDR2 YYREEE (reference sequence). In DNA, the CDR3 is TGTGCCAGCAGCTACAACTCCTACGAGCAGTACTTC. Translating it yields CASSYNSYEQYF. Complete variable domain (other parts from reference TRBV5-4 and TRBJ2-7): ETGVTQSPTHLIKTRGQQVTLRCSSQSGHNTVSWYQQALGQGPQFIFQYYREEENGRGNFPPRFSGLQFPNYSSELNVNALELDDSALYLCASSYNSYEQYFGPGTRLTVT.

V is TRBV4-3 and J is TRBJ2-2; 8 positions agree with TRBD1. This CDR3 is built from 16 residues. The germline V gene encodes CDR1 LGHNA and CDR2 YSLEER. Trimming cost V 1 base and J 5 bases; bases outside gene matches: 6. CDR3 coding DNA: TGCGCCAGCAGCCAAGTCCCGGGACAGGCGACCGGGGAGCTGTTTTTT. Residues: CASSQVPGQATGELFF.

This clone appeared a few times. The chain uses TRBV6-6 and TRBJ1-1; no clear D. The CDR3 spans 13 residues. Germline CDR1 reads MNHNY; CDR2 reads SVGAGI (reference sequence). V dropped 5 bases and J dropped 1 base, with 8 bases sitting between them. The CDR3 nucleotides are TGTGCCAGCAGTCCTGACGGGAACACTGAAGCTTTCTTT. Its translation is CASSPDGNTEAFF.

The chain joins TRBV7-3 to TRBJ2-3; the D call may be TRBD1 or TRBD2 (5 bases each). Germline assignment: CDR1 SGHTA and CDR2 FQGTGA. The CDR3 runs 16 residues. Trimming cost V 8 bases and J 1 base, with 19 bases left between them. In nucleotides, the CDR3 is TGTGCCAGCTCCACGGGAAGGCTAGGGGGCACAGATACGCAGTATTTT. Amino acids: CASSTGRLGGTDTQYF. Based on the CDR3 plus reference TRBV7-3 and TRBJ2-3, the full variable domain is GAGVSQTPSNKVTEKGKYVELRCDPISGHTALYWYRQSLGQGPEFLIYFQGTGAADDSGLPNDRFFAVRPEGSVSTLKIQRTERGDSAVYLCASSTGRLGGTDTQYFGPGTRLTVL.

The chain links TRBV19 to TRBJ1-3; D may be TRBD1 (6 bases). Germline lookup yields CDR1 LNHDA and CDR2 SQIVND (reference sequence). This CDR3 region has 15 residues. The germline V and J ends were trimmed by 7 bases and 2 bases, with 15 bases remaining between them. The CDR3 protein is CASTRDTQPGNTIYF. DNA for the CDR3: TGTGCCAGTACCCGGGACACGCAACCTGGAAACACCATATATTTT.

The rearrangement links TRBV2 to TRBJ2-2; D may be TRBD2 (5 bases). Germline loops: CDR1 SNHLY, CDR2 FYNNEI. Trimming removed 6 bases from V and 0 bases from J, with 8 bases in between. This CDR3 contains 14 residues. The CDR3 DNA is TGTGCCAGCAGGGTCGGGACGAACACCGGGGAGCTGTTTTTT. Residues: CASRVGTNTGELFF.

The chain links TRBV5-1 to TRBJ2-3, with D perhaps given as TRBD1 or TRBD2 (6 bases each). This CDR3 comprises 16 residues. Germline loops: CDR1 SGHRS, CDR2 YFSETQ. Deletions cut 1 base from V and 3 bases from J, with 15 bases between. The CDR3 DNA follows: TGCGCCAGCAGCTTGAGGTCGGGGGCGCGGACAGATACGCAGTATTTT. This encodes CASSLRSGARTDTQYF.

This clone appeared a few times. This chain links TRBV9 with TRBJ2-1; 11 positions agree with TRBD2. The CDR3 runs 16 residues. J lost 6 bases, V lost 0 bases, and 5 bases had no gene match. Germline CDR1 and CDR2: SGDLS and YYNGEE. The CDR3 DNA follows: TGTGCCAGCAGCGTAGGGGGGACTAGCGGTACCAATGAGCAGTTCTTC. It encodes CASSVGGTSGTNEQFF.

This sequence joins TRBV11-1 and TRBJ2-4; the D gene is possibly TRBD1 (6 bases). CDR3 length: 15 amino acids. Germline V lookup: CDR1 SGHAT, CDR2 FQDESV (reference sequence). V lost 5 bases, J lost 0 bases, and 11 bases lay in between. The CDR3 spells CASSDSGQAKNIQYF. The CDR3 DNA reads as TGTGCCAGCAGCGACTCGGGACAAGCCAAAAACATTCAGTACTTC.

The chain employs TRBV9 and TRBJ2-3, with TRBD2 matching over 7 bases. This CDR3 region has 15 residues. The V and J ends lost 0 bases and 0 bases, in that order; junction bases with no gene match: 1. Germline V lookup: CDR1 SGDLS, CDR2 YYNGEE. CDR3 bases: TGTGCCAGCAGCGTAGATAGCGGGAGCACAGATACGCAGTATTTT. This encodes CASSVDSGSTDTQYF. Full variable domain (remainder filled in from reference TRBV9 and TRBJ2-3): DSGVTQTPKHLITATGQRVTLRCSPRSGDLSVYWYQQSLDQGLQFLIQYYNGEERAKGNILERFSAQQFPDLHSELNLSSLELGDSALYFCASSVDSGSTDTQYFGPGTRLTVL.

The chain couples TRBV4-1 to TRBJ2-1; 12 nucleotides match TRBD1. The germline V gene encodes CDR1 MGHRA and CDR2 YSYEKL. Trimming at V came to 6 bases and at J to 10 bases, leaving 10 bases not matched to a gene. CDR3 size: 15 residues. This CDR3 reads CASSPYGTGGGEQFF. DNA for the CDR3: TGCGCCAGCAGTCCATATGGGACAGGGGGCGGCGAGCAGTTCTTC.

This clone was detected a few times. The gene calls are TRBV5-1 and TRBJ1-4; D ambiguous. This CDR3 is 13 amino acids long. The germline CDR1 and CDR2 sequences are SGHRS and YFSETQ. Trimming stripped 0 bases from V and 4 bases from J, with 4 bases between. This chain's CDR3 is CASSLEGNEKLFF. CDR3 coding DNA: TGCGCCAGCAGCTTGGAGGGTAATGAAAAACTGTTTTTT.

Here the CDR3 DNA reads TGTGCCAGCAGCCGACTAGCCTACAATGAGCAGTTCTTC. Translated, it gives CASSRLAYNEQFF. J is TRBJ2-1 and V is TRBV5-6; D is perhaps TRBD2 (6 bases). The ends were cut back, 4 bases at V and 2 bases at J, with 7 bases in the middle. This CDR3 is built from 13 residues. Germline values: CDR1 SGHDT, CDR2 YYEEEE.

The chain combines TRBV27 with TRBJ1-1; no clear D. Germline V lookup: CDR1 MNHEY, CDR2 SMNVEV (reference sequence). The CDR3 covers 14 residues. V was cut by 1 base and J by 4 bases, with 10 bases left in between. CDR3 nucleotide sequence: TGTGCCAGCAGTTTATTTGAGGACCGCACTGAAGCTTTCTTT. Translated, it gives CASSLFEDRTEAFF.

The chain combines TRBV9 with TRBJ2-1; tentatively, D is TRBD2 (5 bases). The CDR3 has 16 amino acids. The germline V gene has CDR1 SGDLS and CDR2 YYNGEE. V lost 3 bases and J 0 bases, leaving 13 bases between the germline ends. CDR3 DNA: TGTGCCAGCAGCGGAGAGGCGGGCAGCTCCTACAATGAGCAGTTCTTC. It yields the protein CASSGEAGSSYNEQFF.

The chain combines TRBV5-1 with TRBJ1-2, with no clear D. V gave up 6 bases and J gave up 5 bases, with 17 bases separating them. The CDR3 has 14 residues. Per germline, CDR1 SGHRS and CDR2 YFSETQ. The CDR3 loop reads CASTTDEREYGYTF. The CDR3 coding sequence is TGCGCCAGCACCACCGACGAAAGGGAATATGGCTACACCTTC.

Remarks on this clone: The junction does not match germline at one end; this may be a read error. The same CDR3 is also encoded by other DNA sequences in this sample. The chain combines TRBV13 with TRBJ2-2; D is undetermined. The CDR3 totals 11 residues. Germline V gene sequence: CDR1 PRHDT, CDR2 FYEKMQ (reference sequence). The CDR3 DNA sequence: TGTGCCAGCAGCTTAACCGGTGAGCTGTTTTTT. Residues: CASSLTGELFF.

The chain recombines TRBV19 with TRBJ1-5; TRBD1 matches at 9 bases. The length of the CDR3 is 13 residues. Germline CDR1 is LNHDA and CDR2 is SQIVND (reference sequence). V lost 4 bases to trimming and J lost 7 bases; unmatched junction nucleotides: 2. The CDR3 reads CASSRTGVQPQHF. The DNA of the CDR3 is TGTGCCAGTAGTAGGACAGGGGTACAGCCCCAGCATTTT.

The chain joins TRBV15 to TRBJ2-1; perhaps TRBD2 as D (7 bases). This CDR3 has 16 residues. Deletions cut 2 bases from V and 4 bases from J, with 15 bases between. In germline, CDR1 is LNHNV, CDR2 YYDKDF (reference sequence). Here the CDR3 DNA reads TGTGCCACCAGCAGAACGGGGGGCTTGGGATACAATGAGCAGTTCTTC. Translating gives CATSRTGGLGYNEQFF.

The rearrangement joins TRBV4-2 to TRBJ1-5, with D tentatively TRBD1 (6 bases). CDR3 length equals 16 residues. In germline, CDR1 is LGHNA, CDR2 YNFKEQ. The ends were cut back, 0 bases at V and 7 bases at J, with 16 bases in the middle. CDR3 loop: CASSQDPGGAGQPQHF. In DNA, the CDR3 is TGTGCCAGCAGCCAAGACCCTGGGGGGGCAGGACAGCCCCAGCATTTT.

The J gene is TRBJ1-1, the V gene TRBV15, with 10 nucleotides matching TRBD1. The CDR3 length is 14 residues. With 2 bases clipped from V and 7 bases from J, the junction kept 4 bases outside the gene matches. The germline V gene has CDR1 LNHNV and CDR2 YYDKDF (reference sequence). The CDR3 DNA is TGTGCCACCAGCAGACCGGGACAGGGGTTTGAAGCTTTCTTT. It yields the protein CATSRPGQGFEAFF.

V is TRBV6-4 and J is TRBJ1-1, with 7 bases matching TRBD1. Trimming cost V 7 bases and J 2 bases; bases outside gene matches: 7. CDR1 is MRHNA, CDR2 SNTAGT, per germline. CDR3 length equals 14 residues. The CDR3 sequence: CASIKTGSNTEAFF. CDR3 bases: TGTGCCAGCATTAAGACAGGGAGCAACACTGAAGCTTTCTTT.

This sequence joins TRBV6-6 and TRBJ1-1; unclear D gene. The V gene's germline CDR1 is MNHNY and CDR2 SVGAGI (reference sequence). CDR3 length equals 11 residues. Trimming removed 3 bases from V and 5 bases from J, with 4 bases in between. The CDR3 reads CASSYFTEAFF. The CDR3 DNA is TGTGCCAGCAGTTATTTTACTGAAGCTTTCTTT.

V gene TRBV27 combines with J gene TRBJ2-7, with 8 bases aligning to TRBD1. The CDR3 has 14 amino acids. The V and J ends lost 5 bases and 2 bases, in that order; junction bases with no gene match: 5. CDR1 is MNHEY, CDR2 SMNVEV, per germline (reference sequence). The CDR3 here is CASSHGTGAYEQYF. CDR3 DNA sequence: TGTGCCAGCAGTCACGGGACAGGAGCCTACGAGCAGTACTTC.

The J gene is TRBJ2-1, the V gene TRBV7-2, with D perhaps matching TRBD2 (5 bases). Deletions cut 1 base from V and 7 bases from J, with 14 bases between. The CDR3 contains 15 residues. The germline V gene has CDR1 SGHTA and CDR2 FQGNSA. CDR3 nucleotide sequence: TGTGCCAGCAGCTTAGTCCTAGTTTGGGAGAATGAGCAGTTCTTC. This codes for CASSLVLVWENEQFF.

The gene calls are TRBV11-2 and TRBJ1-2; 10 positions match TRBD1. Germline assignment: CDR1 SGHAT and CDR2 FQNNGV. This CDR3 contains 15 residues. Trimming removed 1 base from V and 4 bases from J; junction bases left unmatched: 3. For the CDR3, the DNA is TGTGCCAGCAGCTTAGGACAGGGGGCACGCTATGGCTACACCTTC. This gives the protein CASSLGQGARYGYTF.

This chain uses TRBV29-1 with TRBJ1-5; a possible D gene is TRBD1 (6 bases). The CDR3 is 16 residues long. V shed 6 bases and J shed 0 bases, with 18 bases lying between them. Germline V gives CDR1 SQVTM, CDR2 ANQGSEA. In nucleotides, the CDR3 is TGCAGCGTAGAACCTCCGGGACAATTTAGCAATCAGCCCCAGCATTTT. This sequence encodes CSVEPPGQFSNQPQHF.